The clone carrying this T cell receptor beta chain was seen a few times. The data derive from a study of blood T cell repertoires in COVID-19. Study context: Acute and convalescent COVID-19 samples came from the United States, Italy and Spain.

Under the authors' procedure: The authors estimated nucleated cell counts from reference gene primer amplification. Libraries were prepared by immunoSEQ multiplex PCR; TCRdb keeps only in-frame clonotypes and omits some of them. V and J calls and clone size are copied from that table; D and trimming were computed from the DNA. The data contain roughly 330,000 clones, around 87% of them seen just once; the ten biggest clones take up about 5.4%. CDR1 is SGDLS, CDR2 YYNGEE, per germline. The germline V and J ends were trimmed by 3 bases and 5 bases, with 9 bases remaining between them. The CDR3 is 13 amino acids. Cohort placement rested on clinical history that participants reported themselves.

This rearrangement joins TRBV9 to TRBJ2-1, with a weak D call TRBD2 (5 bases). The TCR originated in a woman aged 25-40 years who had recovered from COVID-19. The sequenced sample consisted of PBMCs or T cells enriched from blood (not recorded which). CDR3 amino acids: CASSASGHNEQFF. CDR3 nucleotides: TGTGCCAGCAGCGCAAGCGGACACAATGAGCAGTTCTTC.